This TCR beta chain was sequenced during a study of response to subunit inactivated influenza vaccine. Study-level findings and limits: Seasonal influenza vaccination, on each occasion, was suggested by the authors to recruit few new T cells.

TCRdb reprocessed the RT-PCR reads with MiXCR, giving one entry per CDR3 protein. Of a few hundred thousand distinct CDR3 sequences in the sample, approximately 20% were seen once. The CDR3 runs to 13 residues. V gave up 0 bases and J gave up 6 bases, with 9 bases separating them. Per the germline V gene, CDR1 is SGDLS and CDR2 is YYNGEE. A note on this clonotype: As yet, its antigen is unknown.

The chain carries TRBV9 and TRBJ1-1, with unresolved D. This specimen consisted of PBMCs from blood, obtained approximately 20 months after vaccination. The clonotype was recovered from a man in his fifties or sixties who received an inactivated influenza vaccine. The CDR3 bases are TGTGCCAGCAGCGTAGAACCCTTCTCTGAAGCTTTCTTT. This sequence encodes CASSVEPFSEAFF.